This TCR beta chain was identified in a study of cytomegalovirus exposure and HLA in healthy donors. Study-level background: One earlier analysis, a look at 150 million to 200 million T cells, found roughly 120 million unique TCR beta sequences.

The study ran its PCR with 60 Vbeta and 13 Jbeta primers. The assay was immunoSEQ multiplex PCR, and TCRdb's table has in-frame clones only and misses some. Altogether 200,000 or so clones are present, around 82% being singletons, with the ten largest covering around 0.26%. CDR1 and CDR2 (germline): SGHTA, FQGNSA. V was shortened by 5 bases and J by 1 base, with 11 bases between the two germline ends. This CDR3 has 15 amino acids. The sequence was collected from a boy aged 5 to 17 in good health and CMV-seronegative. The chain has TRBV7-2 and TRBJ2-2; D is uncertain. The sample taken for sequencing was PBMCs. The DNA of the CDR3 is TGTGCCAGCAGCCCCTTGCGACAGAACACCGGGGAGCTGTTTTTT. Its translation is CASSPLRQNTGELFF. The full variable domain, its missing parts supplied by reference TRBV7-2 and TRBJ2-2, is GAGVSQSPSNKVTEKGKDVELRCDPISGHTALYWYRQSLGQGLEFLIYFQGNSAPDKSGLPSDRFSAERTGGSVSTLTIQRTQQEDSAVYLCASSPLRQNTGELFFGEGSRLTVL.